This T cell receptor beta chain was sequenced for a study of T cell responses to AZD1222 COVID-19 vaccine. Assay used: immunoSEQ multiplex PCR; TCRdb lists only in-frame clones, some missing. The repertoire has under 150,000 clones, about nine tenths of them found once; the top ten carry about 1.5%. Losses at the gene ends were 6 bases for V and 12 bases for J; bases not matched to a gene: 7. CDR3 length equals 13 residues. The germline CDR1 and CDR2 sequences are MNHEY and SVGAGI. Material: peripheral blood, obtained 28 days after the second AZD1222 dose. The V gene is TRBV6-5, the J gene TRBJ1-4; 10 nucleotides agree with TRBD1. This sequence originates from an adult who received the AZD1222 COVID-19 vaccine. Written as DNA, the CDR3 is TGTGCCAGCAGCCTGGACAGGGGGAGAGAACTGTTTTTT. This codes for CASSLDRGRELFF.